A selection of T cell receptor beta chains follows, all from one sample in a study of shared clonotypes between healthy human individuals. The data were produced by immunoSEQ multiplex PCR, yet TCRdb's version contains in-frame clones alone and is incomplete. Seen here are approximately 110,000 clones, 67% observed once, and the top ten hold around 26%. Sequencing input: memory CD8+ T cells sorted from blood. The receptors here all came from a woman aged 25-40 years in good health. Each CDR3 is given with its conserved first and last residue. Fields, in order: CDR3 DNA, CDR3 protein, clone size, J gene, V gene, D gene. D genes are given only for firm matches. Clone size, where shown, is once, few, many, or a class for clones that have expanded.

TGTGCCAGCAGCGTAGCGAGGGGTCTCCAAGAGACCCAGTACTTC,CASSVARGLQETQYF,-,TRBJ2-5,TRBV9,-
TGTGCCAGTAGGGCAGGGTGGAATGAGCAGTTCTTC,CASRAGWNEQFF,-,TRBJ2-1,TRBV19,-
TGTGCCACCAGCAGAGATTCAAAGGACCCGCAGTACTTC,CATSRDSKDPQYF,few,TRBJ2-7,TRBV15,-
TGTGCCAGCAGTTTAAGAGGGACAGCGGATGAAAAACTGTTTTTT,CASSLRGTADEKLFF,-,TRBJ1-4,TRBV27,TRBD1
TGTGCCAGCAGTTCGGACAGAAGCTCCTACGAGCAGTACTTC,CASSSDRSSYEQYF,-,TRBJ2-7,TRBV6-6,-
TGTGCCAGCAGCACAAACGGACTAGCGGGAGGGCCCTGGTTTACCTACGAGCAGTACTTC,CASSTNGLAGGPWFTYEQYF,-,TRBJ2-7,TRBV7-6,TRBD2
TGTGCCAGCAGTCCAGCATGGGGGCAGCCCCAGCATTTT,CASSPAWGQPQHF,-,TRBJ1-5,TRBV28,-
TGTGCCAGCAGTGGCCTTGGTATCGACACCATATATTTT,CASSGLGIDTIYF,many,TRBJ1-3,TRBV6-6,-
TGTGCCAGCTCAGCCGACAGGGGAACTGAAGCTTTCTTT,CASSADRGTEAFF,once,TRBJ1-1,TRBV18,TRBD1
TGTGCCAGCAGCTTCGGACTAGCGGAATACGAGCAGTACTTC,CASSFGLAEYEQYF,-,TRBJ2-7,TRBV11-2,TRBD2
TGTGCCAGCAGCCCCCGTAGACCTAACTATGGCTACACCTTC,CASSPRRPNYGYTF,-,TRBJ1-2,TRBV7-9,-
TGTGCCAGCAGTGCCTTCCGAGGCTCCTACAATGAGCAGTTCTTC,CASSAFRGSYNEQFF,few,TRBJ2-1,TRBV6-6,-
TGCAGCGTTGAAGTTACGGGCAGTGGTCCCTACGAGCAGTACTTC,CSVEVTGSGPYEQYF,-,TRBJ2-7,TRBV29-1,-
TGCAGCGTTGTTAGCGGGAATCTTCTCGAGCAGTACTTC,CSVVSGNLLEQYF,few,TRBJ2-7,TRBV29-1,TRBD2
TGTGCCTGGACTGGTCGGCGGGCAAGCACAGATACGCAGTATTTT,CAWTGRRASTDTQYF,-,TRBJ2-3,TRBV30,-
TGTGCCAGCAGTCCCCGTGGAAAGGGCGACAATGAGCAGTTCTTC,CASSPRGKGDNEQFF,-,TRBJ2-1,TRBV27,-
TGTGCCAGCAGCTTACTAGGGGTCGGTTACGAGCAGTACTTC,CASSLLGVGYEQYF,-,TRBJ2-7,TRBV7-8,-
TGCGCCAGCAGCCAGGAACCAACAGGTCGGCTAGCCAAAAACATTCAGTACTTC,CASSQEPTGRLAKNIQYF,-,TRBJ2-4,TRBV4-1,-
TGCGCCAGCAGTAATGGGGGGGCGAGCGAGCAGTACTTC,CASSNGGASEQYF,-,TRBJ2-7,TRBV4-1,-
TGTGCCAGCAGCTTATCTGGGGATACGCAGTATTTT,CASSLSGDTQYF,many,TRBJ2-3,TRBV7-9,-
TGTGCCAGCAGTTTGGGGGGCCCCTACGAGCAGTACTTC,CASSLGGPYEQYF,-,TRBJ2-7,TRBV28,-
TGTGCCAGCACCACTCCGGGACAGGGAGCAGATACGCAGTATTTT,CASTTPGQGADTQYF,-,TRBJ2-3,TRBV25-1,TRBD1
TGCGCCAGCAGCTTGGTGGGGGCGAGCTATGGCTACACCTTC,CASSLVGASYGYTF,-,TRBJ1-2,TRBV5-1,-
TGCAGCGTTGAACCAGCGGAGAGAGATACGCAGTATTTT,CSVEPAERDTQYF,-,TRBJ2-3,TRBV29-1,-
TGTGCCAGCAGCCCCAACCCACAGAGGTCGAACACTGAAGCTTTCTTT,CASSPNPQRSNTEAFF,once,TRBJ1-1,TRBV7-9,-
TGTGCCAGCAGCCTGACCGGGACCGGCAACTACGAGCAGTACTTC,CASSLTGTGNYEQYF,-,TRBJ2-7,TRBV6-6,-
TGCAGCGTGGGAACTCTACGGGCAGATACGCAGTATTTT,CSVGTLRADTQYF,-,TRBJ2-3,TRBV29-1,-
TGTGCCAGCAGGGGGGCGCCCACTAACTATGGCTACACCTTC,CASRGAPTNYGYTF,-,TRBJ1-2,TRBV2,-
TGTGCCAGCAGCCTGGTCCGGGACTGGGAGACAAGTAGATACGAGCAGTACTTC,CASSLVRDWETSRYEQYF,-,TRBJ2-7,TRBV2,-
TGTGCCACCAGCAGCGACGGCTATGGCTACACCTTC,CATSSDGYGYTF,-,TRBJ1-2,TRBV15,-
TGTGCCAGCAGCTTATCTGTCGGGGGCACAGATACGCAGTATTTT,CASSLSVGGTDTQYF,-,TRBJ2-3,TRBV7-3,-
TGTGCCAGTAGTATAGGGACAGTCACTGAAGCTTTCTTT,CASSIGTVTEAFF,-,TRBJ1-1,TRBV19,-
TGTGCCAGCACCAGCGACAGGGGGGGATATGGCTACACCTTC,CASTSDRGGYGYTF,few,TRBJ1-2,TRBV11-2,TRBD1
TGTGCCAGCAGCGTAAGGTTAGATCAAGCGGCCTACCGCACCGGGGAGCTGTTTTTT,CASSVRLDQAAYRTGELFF,-,TRBJ2-2,TRBV9,-
TGTGCCACCAGCCCAGGGGCAGGTGCCTACGAGCAGTACTTC,CATSPGAGAYEQYF,few,TRBJ2-7,TRBV15,-
TGCGCCAGCAGCCCCGCGGGGGAGGCCCTCACAGATACGCAGTATTTT,CASSPAGEALTDTQYF,-,TRBJ2-3,TRBV5-1,TRBD2
TGTGCCAGCAGTATGACAGTAAATGAAAAACTGTTTTTT,CASSMTVNEKLFF,-,TRBJ1-4,TRBV27,-
TGTGCCAGCAGCGTAGCTAGCGGAATCTACAATGAGCAGTTCTTC,CASSVASGIYNEQFF,few,TRBJ2-1,TRBV9,TRBD2
TGTGCCAGCAGCTCCAGAAGCGGCCTGGAGACCCAGTACTTC,CASSSRSGLETQYF,-,TRBJ2-5,TRBV7-9,-
TGTGCCAGCAGCTTAGTCAGCGGAAGTAGCTCCTACAATGAGCAGTTCTTC,CASSLVSGSSSYNEQFF,few,TRBJ2-1,TRBV11-2,-
TGTGCCAGCAGCTCTAGTGGGGAGACCCAGTACTTC,CASSSSGETQYF,-,TRBJ2-5,TRBV7-9,-
TGTGCCAGCAACCTAGCGGGGTCCGGGCATGGCTACACCTTC,CASNLAGSGHGYTF,-,TRBJ1-2,TRBV9,-
TGTGCCAGCACCTCCTCGAGGATCTCTGGAAACACCATATATTTT,CASTSSRISGNTIYF,-,TRBJ1-3,TRBV6-6,-
TGTGCCAGCAGCACATTTGAGGGCAAAGGACCTAATCAGCCCCAGCATTTT,CASSTFEGKGPNQPQHF,-,TRBJ1-5,TRBV7-9,-
TGTGCCAGCAGTTTATTCTCGGACAGGGGAAGTAACGAGCAGTACTTC,CASSLFSDRGSNEQYF,many,TRBJ2-7,TRBV28,TRBD1
TGCAGCGCATTAGGGGGAGGCCGGAGGAATGAGCAGTTCTTC,CSALGGGRRNEQFF,-,TRBJ2-1,TRBV29-1,-
TGCAGCGTTGAGCCTGGCGGGAGGGCTTACAATGAGCAGTTCTTC,CSVEPGGRAYNEQFF,few,TRBJ2-1,TRBV29-1,TRBD2
TGTGCCAGCAGTTTACCAGGATATAATGAAAAACTGTTTTTT,CASSLPGYNEKLFF,-,TRBJ1-4,TRBV28,-
TGTGCCAGCAGCCCCCGGGGGCTGGGGGATGAGCAGTTCTTC,CASSPRGLGDEQFF,-,TRBJ2-1,TRBV6-1,-
TGCGCCAGCAGCTTGGTGGGGGTTAGAACGGACGAGCAGTACTTC,CASSLVGVRTDEQYF,-,TRBJ2-7,TRBV5-1,-
TGTGCCAGCAGTGAAGACAGGGGAGATGAGCAGTTCTTC,CASSEDRGDEQFF,-,TRBJ2-1,TRBV2,TRBD1
TGTGCCGGGTGGGACATGTCCTACGAGCAGTACTTC,CAGWDMSYEQYF,-,TRBJ2-7,TRBV30,-
TGTGCCAGCAGTGAACATACAGGTAGCACAGATACGCAGTATTTT,CASSEHTGSTDTQYF,-,TRBJ2-3,TRBV6-1,-
TGTGCCAGCAGCCACCGGACTAGCGGGAGCCTTAGTGAGCAGTTCTTC,CASSHRTSGSLSEQFF,-,TRBJ2-1,TRBV28,TRBD2